The text below deals with one T cell receptor (beta chain). The antigen is not known. This entry is derived from a study of OX40 agonist ivuxolimab in advanced cancers. Study in general: An agonistic anti-OX40 (CD134) antibody, ivuxolimab, was used to treat the patients. Each dose-escalation patient presented with hepatocellular carcinoma, melanoma, renal cell or head and neck cancer. The eligibility criteria allowed prior anti-PD-1, anti-PD-L1 or anti-CTLA-4 therapy, and under 50% had some. Notes on the study in general: Both blood CD4+ and CD8+ T cells showed clonal growth by week 6 at 0.1 to 3.0 mg/kg.

The assay was immunoSEQ multiplex PCR, and TCRdb's table has in-frame clones only and misses some. Of around 66,000 clones listed, 70% to 90% were seen once; the top ten hold approximately 0.32%. The source of this sequence is an adult with an advanced solid tumor such as melanoma, head and neck, liver or kidney cancer. The sample here was CD4+ or CD8+ T cells sorted from blood, taken in a trial of the OX40 agonist ivuxolimab.

CDR3 in DNA: TGCGCCAGCAGCCAAGATAGACGCTACGAGCAGTACTTC. Its protein product is CASSQDRRYEQYF. The chain links TRBV4-1 to TRBJ2-7; D gene unclear. Germline V gene data show CDR1 as MGHRA and CDR2 as YSYEKL. This CDR3 region has 13 residues. V lost 0 bases and J lost 3, with 6 bases in between.